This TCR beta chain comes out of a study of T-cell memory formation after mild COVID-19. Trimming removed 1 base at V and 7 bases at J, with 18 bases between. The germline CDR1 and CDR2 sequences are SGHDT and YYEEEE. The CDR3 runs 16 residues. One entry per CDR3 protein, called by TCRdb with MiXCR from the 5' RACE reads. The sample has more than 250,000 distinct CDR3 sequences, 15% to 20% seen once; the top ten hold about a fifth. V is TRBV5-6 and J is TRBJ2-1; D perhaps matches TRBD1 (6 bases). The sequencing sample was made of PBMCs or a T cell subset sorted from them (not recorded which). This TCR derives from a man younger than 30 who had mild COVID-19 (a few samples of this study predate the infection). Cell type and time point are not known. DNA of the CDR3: TGTGCCAGCAGCTTGTTAACTAGGGACACCTTTAATGAGCAGTTCTTC. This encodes CASSLLTRDTFNEQFF. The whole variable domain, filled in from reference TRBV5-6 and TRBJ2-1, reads DAGVTQSPTHLIKTRGQQVTLRCSPKSGHDTVSWYQQALGQGPQFIFQYYEEEERQRGNFPDRFSGHQFPNYSSELNVNALLLGDSALYLCASSLLTRDTFNEQFFGPGTRLTVL.